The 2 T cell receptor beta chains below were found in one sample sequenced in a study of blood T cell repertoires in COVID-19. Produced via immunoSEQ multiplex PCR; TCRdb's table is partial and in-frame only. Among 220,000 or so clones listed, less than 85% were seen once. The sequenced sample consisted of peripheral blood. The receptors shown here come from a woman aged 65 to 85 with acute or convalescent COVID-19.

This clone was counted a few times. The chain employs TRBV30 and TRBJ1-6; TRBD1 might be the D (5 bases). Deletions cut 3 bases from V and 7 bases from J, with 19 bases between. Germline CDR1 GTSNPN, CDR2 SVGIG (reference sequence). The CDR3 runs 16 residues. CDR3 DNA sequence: TGTGCCTGGAGCCTGGACACCCCCGATGGGAATTCACCCCTCCACTTT. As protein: CAWSLDTPDGNSPLHF.

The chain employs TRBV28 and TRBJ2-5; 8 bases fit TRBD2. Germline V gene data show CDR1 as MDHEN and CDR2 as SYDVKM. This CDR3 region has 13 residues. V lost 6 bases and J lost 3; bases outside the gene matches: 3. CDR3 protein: CASRSGSEETQYF. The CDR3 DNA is TGTGCCAGCAGGAGCGGGAGTGAAGAGACCCAGTACTTC.